Listed below are T cell receptor beta chains from one sample, sequenced in a study of blood T cell repertoires in COVID-19. Here immunoSEQ multiplex PCR was the method, and the copy in TCRdb shows in-frame clones only, minus some. The data show approximately 160,000 clones, with approximately 78% seen just once and approximately 11% held by the top ten. The material sequenced was peripheral blood. These receptors were collected from a human donor in a cohort sampled during active COVID-19. Each CDR3 is given with its conserved first and last residue. The order of the fields is V gene, clone size, J gene, D gene, CDR3 DNA, CDR3 protein. A D gene is named only where the DNA matches it firmly. The size field is filled for only some rows; it gives once, few, many or a size class.

>TRBV21-1|once|TRBJ2-1|NA
TGTGCCAGCAGCAACGGCGGGAGAGGGGTCAATGAGCAGTTCTTC
CASSNGGRGVNEQFF
>TRBV3-1/TRBV3-2|few|TRBJ2-5|TRBD1
TGTGCCAGCAGCCCAGGACAGGGGGTTAGCGGGACCCAGTACTTC
CASSPGQGVSGTQYF
>TRBV30|NA|TRBJ2-7|NA
TGTGCCTGGAGTGTTGCCGGGTACGAGCAGTACTTC
CAWSVAGYEQYF
>TRBV27|NA|TRBJ1-1|TRBD1
TGTGCCAGCAGAAGGGACAGCCTATTTGAAGCTTTCTTT
CASRRDSLFEAFF
>TRBV6-1|NA|TRBJ2-1|TRBD1
TGTGCCAGCAGTGAAGGGGGACAGGGATTTGGTTGGTTCTTC
CASSEGGQGFGWFF
>TRBV15|few|TRBJ2-5|TRBD1
TGTGCCACCAGTCATGAGGGACAGGGAGGGGAAGAGACCCAGTACTTC
CATSHEGQGGEETQYF
>TRBV7-6|NA|TRBJ1-5|NA
TGTGCCAGCAGCGCCAAACAGGGAGTTGTCGGTCAGCCCCAGCATTTT
CASSAKQGVVGQPQHF
>TRBV14|few|TRBJ2-1|TRBD1
TGTGCCAGCAGCCAACGCCTACAGGGGGCTGGTAATGAGCAGTTCTTC
CASSQRLQGAGNEQFF
>TRBV2|NA|TRBJ1-6|NA
TGTGCCAGCAAGGGCAGGGTCAATAATTCACCCCTCCACTTT
CASKGRVNNSPLHF
>TRBV4-1|NA|TRBJ2-3|NA
TGCGCCAGCAGCCAAACCGGAACGGGGGTCGCAGATACGCAGTATTTT
CASSQTGTGVADTQYF
>TRBV9|NA|TRBJ1-2|NA
TGTGCCAGCAGCCCTCGGGGAAACGGCTACACCTTC
CASSPRGNGYTF
>TRBV5-1|NA|TRBJ1-2|NA
TGCGCCAGCAGCTTAAATAATGGGCGAGATGGCTACACCTTC
CASSLNNGRDGYTF
>TRBV27|NA|TRBJ2-1|TRBD2
TGTGCCAGCAGTTCCCTCCGGACTAGCGGGGTGAATGAGCAGTTCTTC
CASSSLRTSGVNEQFF
>TRBV7-2|NA|TRBJ1-1|TRBD1
TGTGCCAGCAGCTTAGACCGGGACAGGGGTTGGGGCGCTGAAGCTTTCTTT
CASSLDRDRGWGAEAFF
>TRBV5-1|NA|TRBJ1-2|NA
TGCGCCAGCAGCTTGGAGTCGGGGGACCTGGTCTATGGCTACACCTTC
CASSLESGDLVYGYTF
>TRBV11-3|once|TRBJ2-1|TRBD2
TGTGCCAGCAGCTTGGGCGGGGGGGGTACCTACAATGAGCAGTTCTTC
CASSLGGGGTYNEQFF
>TRBV6-4|NA|TRBJ1-5|NA
TGTGCCAGCATCCTGGACAGCAGCAATCAGCCCCAGCATTTT
CASILDSSNQPQHF
>TRBV19|once|TRBJ1-5|NA
TGTGCCAGTAGACGGGAGGGGTTCAATCAGCCCCAGCATTTT
CASRREGFNQPQHF
>TRBV6-2/TRBV6-3|NA|TRBJ2-2|NA
TGTGCCAGCAGTTTACGGGTTCCCGGGGAGCTGTTTTTT
CASSLRVPGELFF
>TRBV14|NA|TRBJ1-2|NA
TGTGCCAGCAGCTACTTTCGGGACACAGAACGCGTTAACTATGGCTACACCTTC
CASSYFRDTERVNYGYTF
>TRBV5-4|NA|TRBJ1-1|NA
TGTGCCAGCAGCCGAGCCACTGAAGCTTTCTTT
CASSRATEAFF
>TRBV6-5|NA|TRBJ1-1|TRBD1
TGTGCCAGCCAGGGGGGCACTGAAGCTTTCTTT
CASQGGTEAFF
>TRBV5-1|NA|TRBJ1-4|NA
TGCGCCAGCAGCCTGAGTGGGGGGGTTTTTGAAAAACTGTTTTTT
CASSLSGGVFEKLFF
>TRBV30|NA|TRBJ2-2|NA
TGTGCCTGGAGACGCCTCAGTGTGGGGGAGCTGTTTTTT
CAWRRLSVGELFF
>TRBV7-2|NA|TRBJ2-1|NA
TGTGCCAGCAGCCCAGGGGTAGCTGAGCAGTTCTTC
CASSPGVAEQFF
>TRBV7-7|few|TRBJ2-2|NA
TGTGCCAGCAGCCTCCAGTCCACCGGGGAGCTGTTTTTT
CASSLQSTGELFF
>TRBV11-3|NA|TRBJ1-1|NA
TGTGCCAGCAGCCTGGGGGCGGGGGGCCTGACTGAAGCTTTCTTT
CASSLGAGGLTEAFF
>TRBV6-4|NA|TRBJ1-5|TRBD1
TGTGCCAGCAGTGACTCGAAGCCACGGACAGGGGGAAGCAATCAGCCCCAGCATTTT
CASSDSKPRTGGSNQPQHF
>TRBV24-1|NA|TRBJ1-2|TRBD1
TGTGCCACCAGTGGATCGGACAGGGCCAAATGGGGGGGCTACACCTTC
CATSGSDRAKWGGYTF
>TRBV10-2|NA|TRBJ2-3|TRBD2
TGCGCCAGCAGTGCCGGGACTAGAGCAGATACGCAGTATTTT
CASSAGTRADTQYF
>TRBV4-3|NA|TRBJ2-3|TRBD2
TGCGCCAGCAGCCAAGTGTCGGGACTAGCGGGGAGCACAGATACGCAGTATTTT
CASSQVSGLAGSTDTQYF
>TRBV7-7|NA|TRBJ2-5|NA
TGTGCTAGCAGCTTACGTGACGGGGAGACCCAGTACTTC
CASSLRDGETQYF
>TRBV7-9|many|TRBJ1-2|NA
TGTGCCAGCAGCTTAGCAAACATCGATGCTGGCTACACCTTC
CASSLANIDAGYTF
>TRBV10-1|NA|TRBJ2-2|NA
TGCGCCAGCCAGGGGGGAAGCGTCGGAAACACCGGGGAGCTGTTTTTT
CASQGGSVGNTGELFF
>TRBV5-5|NA|TRBJ1-3|TRBD1
TGTGCCAGCAGCTTCCAGGGGGAGGGAAACACCATATATTTT
CASSFQGEGNTIYF
>TRBV20-1|NA|TRBJ2-7|NA
TGCAGTGCGAACAGGGTCGAGCAGTACTTC
CSANRVEQYF
>TRBV24-1|NA|TRBJ2-1|NA
TGTGCCACCAGTGCTAAGACAGGGACTTCCTACAATGAGCAGTTCTTC
CATSAKTGTSYNEQFF
>TRBV19|NA|TRBJ2-5|NA
TGTGCCAGTAGTATAGGGGGGGTGGAGACCCAGTACTTC
CASSIGGVETQYF
>TRBV27|NA|TRBJ2-1|NA
TGTGCCAGCAGTTTATTAGGGGGTTCCTACAATGAGCAGTTCTTC
CASSLLGGSYNEQFF
>TRBV10-3|NA|TRBJ2-7|TRBD1
TGTGCCATCGGACAGGGAAACTACGAGCAGTACTTC
CAIGQGNYEQYF
>TRBV7-6|once|TRBJ2-3|TRBD2
TGTGCCAGCAGCTTAGCATCTAGCGGGGGGGCGGAAGATACGCAGTATTTT
CASSLASSGGAEDTQYF
>TRBV30|NA|TRBJ2-1|TRBD2
TGTGCCTGGAGTCGGGGGGGACTAGCGGACAACAATGAGCAGTTCTTC
CAWSRGGLADNNEQFF
>TRBV19|NA|TRBJ1-5|NA
TGTGCCAGTAGTCAGGGCCTTAGGCAGCCCCAGCATTTT
CASSQGLRQPQHF
>TRBV5-4|few|TRBJ2-1|NA
TGTGCCAGCAGCTTGGCCACAGTATTTGAGCAGTTCTTC
CASSLATVFEQFF
>TRBV27|NA|TRBJ1-4|NA
TGTGCCAGCAGTTATGACAGGATGAAACTGTTTTTT
CASSYDRMKLFF
>TRBV27|NA|TRBJ1-1|NA
TGTGCCAGCAGTTTGACTCTGGACAGATTGAACACTGAAGCTTTCTTT
CASSLTLDRLNTEAFF
>TRBV3-1/TRBV3-2|NA|TRBJ1-3|NA
TGTGCCAGCAGCCGCCCGAGGGTTGGGGTCGGCCCCGTGATAGACACCATATATTTT
CASSRPRVGVGPVIDTIYF
>TRBV5-1|NA|TRBJ1-6|NA
TGCGCCAGCAGCTTGGCCCACAGTTCTGATTCACCCCTCCACTTT
CASSLAHSSDSPLHF